A single T cell receptor beta chain is shown here with its context. Its antigen is currently unknown. This sample was included in a study of graft-versus-host responses after intestinal transplantation. Notes on the study in general: Recipient marrow contained GvH clones, some of which appeared first in ileum or blood.

Repertoires were generated with immunoSEQ multiplex PCR, while TCRdb's copy carries only in-frame clones and drops some. In the table there are about 120,000 clones, approximately 90% of which are singletons. V lost 6 bases to trimming and J lost 6 bases; unmatched junction nucleotides: 5. CDR3 size: 13 residues. Germline V CDR1 and CDR2: SGHTA, FQGNSA. The V gene is TRBV7-2, the J gene TRBJ1-2, with 9 bases matching TRBD1. The TCR sequence derives from a human donor who received an intestinal transplant. Sequenced material: unstimulated CD4+ T cells sorted from spleen or lymph node cells, taken before intestinal transplant. The CDR3 loop reads CASRLGQGNGYTF. CDR3 sequence (DNA): TGTGCCAGCAGATTGGGACAGGGCAATGGCTACACCTTC.